The rows below give T cell receptor beta chains drawn from one sample of a study of blood T cell repertoires in COVID-19. Measured with immunoSEQ multiplex PCR; TCRdb has only the in-frame clones, and not every one. Among 350,000 to 400,000 clones listed, roughly 88% were seen once. The source material was PBMCs or T cells enriched from blood (not recorded which). The source is a woman aged 25 to 39 with acute COVID-19. CDR3s include the opening cysteine and the closing phenylalanine or tryptophan. D genes are given only for firm matches. Only part of the rows carry a size: once, few, many, or a class if the clone is expanded.

clone size	D gene	V gene	J gene	CDR3 length	CDR3 protein	CDR3 DNA
.	TRBD2	TRBV7-2	TRBJ2-3	18	CASSPGLAGGRGTDTQYF	TGTGCCAGCAGCCCTGGACTAGCGGGGGGGCGGGGCACAGATACGCAGTATTTT
.	.	TRBV27	TRBJ1-3	16	CASSSVSPELGNTIYF	TGTGCCAGCAGTTCCGTTAGCCCGGAGCTAGGAAACACCATATATTTT
once	.	TRBV6-5	TRBJ1-5	13	CASSYSETQPQHF	TGTGCCAGCAGTTACTCGGAGACCCAGCCCCAGCATTTT
.	TRBD2	TRBV7-2	TRBJ2-3	14	CASSTSGGPATQYF	TGTGCCAGCAGCACCAGCGGGGGCCCCGCTACGCAGTATTTT
once	TRBD1	TRBV7-8	TRBJ1-1	17	CASSLESHRGQFPWAFF	TGTGCCAGCAGCTTAGAGAGTCACAGGGGCCAATTTCCCTGGGCTTTCTTT
.	TRBD1	TRBV9	TRBJ1-2	15	CASSVEEGGDYGYTF	TGTGCCAGCAGCGTAGAGGAAGGGGGCGACTATGGCTACACCTTC
.	TRBD1	TRBV5-1	TRBJ2-1	17	CASSAQGSTVSYNEQFF	TGCGCCAGCAGCGCACAGGGGTCGACTGTCTCCTACAATGAGCAGTTCTTC
.	.	TRBV10-2	TRBJ2-1	15	CASSEERGSYNEQFF	TGCGCCAGCAGCGAAGAAAGGGGTAGCTACAATGAGCAGTTCTTC
.	TRBD2	TRBV6-4	TRBJ2-1	19	CASSPLGGLAGSSYNEQFF	TGTGCCAGCAGCCCCTTGGGCGGGCTAGCGGGGAGCTCCTACAATGAGCAGTTCTTC
.	.	TRBV5-1	TRBJ1-1	16	CASSLGREGRNTEAFF	TGCGCCAGCAGCTTGGGGCGGGAAGGGAGGAACACTGAAGCTTTCTTT
once	TRBD2	TRBV7-3	TRBJ2-1	12	CASGSGGNEQFF	TGTGCCAGTGGCTCGGGAGGCAATGAGCAGTTCTTC
.	TRBD2	TRBV7-2	TRBJ2-3	17	CASSLRTSGRSTDTQYF	TGTGCCAGCAGCTTACGCACTAGCGGACGGAGCACAGATACGCAGTATTTT
.	TRBD1	TRBV5-1	TRBJ2-2	17	CASRNSLDRGQTGELFF	TGCGCCAGCAGGAACTCATTGGACAGGGGGCAAACCGGGGAGCTGTTTTTT
few	TRBD1	TRBV19	TRBJ1-5	16	CASRVGQGSGGQPQHF	TGTGCCAGTAGGGTGGGACAGGGAAGTGGAGGTCAGCCCCAGCATTTT
.	TRBD1	TRBV7-3	TRBJ2-1	16	CASSLPGTGGWNEQFF	TGTGCCAGCAGCTTGCCCGGGACAGGGGGCTGGAATGAGCAGTTCTTC
.	TRBD1	TRBV7-8	TRBJ2-2	15	CASSSDRGDTGELFF	TGTGCCAGCAGCTCAGACAGGGGAGACACCGGGGAGCTGTTTTTT
.	TRBD1	TRBV5-5	TRBJ1-5	14	CASSIGQGPQPQHF	TGTGCCAGCAGCATCGGACAGGGGCCTCAGCCCCAGCATTTT
.	TRBD2	TRBV9	TRBJ2-1	16	CASSVVLLAGFDEQFF	TGTGCCAGCAGCGTAGTGCTACTAGCGGGGTTCGATGAGCAGTTCTTC
.	TRBD2	TRBV19	TRBJ2-1	15	CASSIGLAGINEQFF	TGTGCCAGTAGTATTGGGCTAGCGGGGATAAATGAGCAGTTCTTC
.	TRBD2	TRBV7-9	TRBJ2-2	16	CASSSSGGPLPGELFF	TGTGCCAGCAGCTCCAGCGGGGGGCCTCTCCCCGGGGAGCTGTTTTTT
.	TRBD1	TRBV5-1	TRBJ1-2	15	CASSLGQGFLYGYTF	TGCGCCAGCAGCTTGGGACAGGGATTTCTCTATGGCTACACCTTC
.	.	TRBV4-1	TRBJ1-4	14	CASSPQGRTEKLFF	TGCGCCAGCAGCCCCCAGGGGCGAACCGAAAAACTGTTTTTT
.	TRBD1	TRBV6-5	TRBJ2-7	15	CASSPGQGFSYEQYF	TGTGCCAGCAGCCCCGGACAGGGATTCTCCTACGAGCAGTACTTC
once	.	TRBV7-3	TRBJ2-2	13	CASSSGITGELFF	TGTGCCAGCAGCTCGGGAATCACCGGGGAGCTGTTTTTT
.	.	TRBV19	TRBJ2-7	13	CASSITEDGEQYF	TGTGCCAGTAGTATAACCGAGGATGGCGAGCAGTACTTC
.	.	TRBV7-9	TRBJ1-1	14	CASSLSSMNTEAFF	TGTGCCAGCAGCTTGAGCTCCATGAACACTGAAGCTTTCTTT
.	TRBD2	TRBV10-1	TRBJ2-1	15	CASSVGLGLSDEQFF	TGCGCCAGCAGTGTGGGACTAGGGCTTAGCGATGAGCAGTTCTTC
few	.	TRBV3-1/TRBV3-2	TRBJ1-3	12	CASSSAGNTIYF	TGTGCCAGCAGCTCGGCTGGAAACACCATATATTTT
.	.	TRBV7-8	TRBJ1-1	14	CASSLTDRNTEAFF	TGTGCCAGCAGCCTTACGGACAGGAACACTGAAGCTTTCTTT
.	.	TRBV29-1	TRBJ1-1	15	CSVGGRLTMNTEAFF	TGCAGCGTTGGGGGGCGGCTGACCATGAACACTGAAGCTTTCTTT
.	.	TRBV5-1	TRBJ2-3	14	CASRQDLYTDTQYF	TGCGCCAGCAGGCAGGATCTTTACACAGATACGCAGTATTTT
.	.	TRBV5-6	TRBJ2-1	17	CASSLRVTIGTYNEQFF	TGTGCCAGCAGCTTGCGCGTGACTATTGGCACCTACAATGAGCAGTTCTTC
.	.	TRBV15	TRBJ1-1	13	CATSEGGGREAFF	TGTGCCACCAGCGAGGGGGGGGGCCGAGAGGCTTTCTTT
.	TRBD2	TRBV7-9	TRBJ2-1	15	CASSLLAGGPNEQFF	TGTGCCAGCAGCTTACTAGCGGGGGGGCCGAATGAGCAGTTCTTC
few	.	TRBV6-2/TRBV6-3	TRBJ1-1	12	CASSTPRAEAFF	TGTGCCAGCAGTACCCCGAGGGCTGAAGCTTTCTTT
.	TRBD1	TRBV10-1	TRBJ2-7	16	CASSEYVGQGRNEQYF	TGCGCCAGCAGTGAGTATGTGGGACAGGGCCGGAACGAGCAGTACTTC
.	.	TRBV7-6	TRBJ2-3	18	CASSLVPLRGGHTDTQYF	TGTGCCAGCAGCTTAGTCCCCCTCCGCGGGGGCCACACAGATACGCAGTATTTT
.	.	TRBV30	TRBJ2-7	14	CAWRPQGYSYEQYF	TGTGCCTGGAGACCCCAGGGGTACTCCTACGAGCAGTACTTC
.	.	TRBV18	TRBJ2-5	14	CASSPLGGLETQYF	TGTGCCAGCTCACCACTGGGGGGGCTGGAGACCCAGTACTTC
.	TRBD1	TRBV2	TRBJ2-7	15	CASSEAGTGGEEQYF	TGTGCCAGCAGTGAAGCCGGGACAGGGGGTGAGGAGCAGTACTTC
.	.	TRBV5-1	TRBJ2-1	14	CASSLGPGANEQFF	TGCGCCAGCAGCTTGGGGCCAGGGGCCAATGAGCAGTTCTTC
.	TRBD2	TRBV20-1	TRBJ2-7	13	CSASGLAGGEQYF	TGCAGTGCTAGTGGACTAGCGGGTGGTGAGCAGTACTTC
few	TRBD1	TRBV6-5	TRBJ2-1	16	CASSYSAGGTYNEQFF	TGTGCCAGCAGTTACTCGGCAGGGGGCACCTACAATGAGCAGTTCTTC
.	.	TRBV6-5	TRBJ1-2	12	CAAGGPNYGYTF	TGTGCCGCGGGGGGACCTAACTATGGCTACACCTTC
.	TRBD2	TRBV4-1	TRBJ2-4	21	CASSQKAPSTSDGLAANIQYF	TGCGCCAGCAGCCAAAAGGCTCCAAGTACCTCGGACGGGCTAGCGGCCAACATTCAGTACTTC
.	TRBD2	TRBV3-1/TRBV3-2	TRBJ2-3	18	CASSQELLAGGETDTQYF	TGTGCCAGCAGCCAAGAGTTACTAGCGGGGGGGGAAACAGATACGCAGTATTTT